This T cell receptor beta chain appears in the sequencing data of a study of molecular identifiers for immune sequencing clone quantification (dated by TCRdb to 2017 to 2018). Broadly, across the study: For a replicate experiment, RNA from roughly 20,000 or 100,000 naive CD8 T cells was divided into five aliquots, of which four were sequenced. CD8 T cells were used in a methods study to benchmark molecular-identifier clustering-based TCR repertoire sequencing (MIDCIRS) and TCR RNA copy counting. The research as a whole found: Modeling gave about 3 recovered TCR RNA copies per cell versus 9.5 to 10 by digital PCR, implying approximately 32% capture efficiency. Highly expanded clone sizes could be underestimated if identical TCR molecules share a barcode. Without barcode sub-clustering, chimeric consensus sequences inflated TCR diversity; chimeras reached as high as 47%. Naive libraries contained spiked-in Jurkat TCR RNA (roughly 10 copies' worth), which is not part of the donor repertoire. In CMV-specific effector cells, clones with more than 20 RNA copies contained over 99% of molecules, whereas in naive cells such clones contained under 1% of molecules. Spiked-in Jurkat TCR RNA equal to a single cell's worth was reported to be detectable even within one million naive CD8 T cells.

The library was produced with PCR. TCRdb lists the instrument as NextSeq 500. Bulk TCR libraries were made following a previously described method, with the TCR primers given in Table S5. Purification of total RNA was performed with the Qiagen AllPrep DNA/RNA kit. Before analysis, reads from multiple sequencing runs of one library were combined. Regarding the original processing steps: Reads were retained only if their TCR constant sequence matched exactly, and those retained reads were trimmed to 150 nt and grouped according to their 12-nt molecular barcodes. Reads inside each barcode group were sub-clustered using a 15% Levenshtein threshold, and a quality-weighted consensus sequence was constructed for each RNA molecule. Non-functional sequences were excluded, and lower-count sequences lying one edit away from another sequence were also excluded. Barcode sub-clusters with fewer than 20% of the maximum read count were removed, based on fitting two negative binomial distributions. TCRdb took the public reads, trimmed them with fastp at Q25, ran MiXCR for clone calling and kept in-frame beta chains. One record per CDR3 amino acid sequence lists the most common genes and DNA. TCRdb's processing, not the study's, gives the V and J calls here. This sample holds about 630,000 distinct CDR3 sequences; roughly 27% were observed only once. The leading ten clones occupy about 0.81% of the sample.

V and J lose 8 bases and 3 bases, and a span of 12 bases separates them. The germline V gene specifies MNHNS as CDR1 and SASEGT as CDR2. From the cysteine through the phenylalanine, the CDR3 covers 13 amino acids. Only the CDR3 part of the read is kept: 39 bases, read in frame from the first base. Only a few counts were recorded for this clonotype. Its recognized antigen is unknown. The record has no base qualities; no much larger clone is one base away. Libraries of naive CD8 T cells were built from about 21,000 to 970,000 sorted cells, with 10%, 30% or 50% of the purified RNA used. Naive CD8 T cells, defined as CD8+CD4-CCR7+CD45RA+, were FACS-sorted into RLT Plus buffer on a BD FACSAria II. To test detection sensitivity, Jurkat RNA equivalent to more than 9 TCR copies was spiked into samples of about 18,000-1,000,000 naive CD8 T cells. CD8 T cells were enriched with RosetteSep CD8+ T Cell Enrichment Cocktail and Ficoll-Paque, followed by ACK red cell lysis.

This TCR was recovered from a human donor in good health. Some libraries in this study had Jurkat cell RNA spiked in. The chain uses TRBV6-1 and TRBJ2-3, and the D gene may be TRBD1, 5 bases matching. Input material: naive CD8+ T cells from blood, with Jurkat cell RNA spiked in. Reading the label with the study, this specimen's cell subset or site is: FACS-sorted CD8+CD4-CCR7+CD45RA+ naive T cells. For the CDR3, the sequence is CASSDQGTDTQYF. The bases are TGTGCCAGCTCGGATCAGGGTACAGATACGCAGTATTTT.